Below, one T cell receptor (beta chain) is given with its context. This specimen belongs to a study of technical replicates of blood from a few donors. Germline assignment: CDR1 SGHRS and CDR2 YFSETQ. This CDR3 comprises 16 residues. V dropped 3 bases and J dropped 2; count of bases not matched to a gene: 3. The repertoire was sequenced with immunoSEQ multiplex PCR; TCRdb's copy has only in-frame clones and lacks some. The data contain about 12,000 clones, approximately 95% of them singletons. This clonotype originated in a human donor in good health. The sample was PBMCs. The chain carries TRBV5-1 and TRBJ2-2; 11 nucleotides agree with TRBD2. The CDR3 coding sequence is TGCGCCAGCAGCTCGGGGACTAGCGGAAACACCGGGGAGCTGTTTTTT. This encodes CASSSGTSGNTGELFF.